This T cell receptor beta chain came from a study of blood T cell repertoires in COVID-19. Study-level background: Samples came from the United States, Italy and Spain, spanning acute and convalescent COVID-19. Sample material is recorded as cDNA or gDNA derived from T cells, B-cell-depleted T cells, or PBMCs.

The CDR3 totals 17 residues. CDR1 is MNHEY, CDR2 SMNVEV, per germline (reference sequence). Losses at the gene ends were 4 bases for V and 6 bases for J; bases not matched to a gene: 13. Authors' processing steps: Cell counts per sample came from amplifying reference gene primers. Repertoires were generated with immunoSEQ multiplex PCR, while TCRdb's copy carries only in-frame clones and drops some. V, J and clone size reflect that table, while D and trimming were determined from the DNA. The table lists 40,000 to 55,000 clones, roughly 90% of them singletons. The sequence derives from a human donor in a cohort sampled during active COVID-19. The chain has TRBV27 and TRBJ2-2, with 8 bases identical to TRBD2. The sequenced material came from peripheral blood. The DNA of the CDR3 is TGTGCCAGCAGTTCTTGGGGGTTGGCGGGAGGAGCCGGGGAGCTGTTTTTT. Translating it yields CASSSWGLAGGAGELFF.